This TCR beta chain derives from a study of cytomegalovirus exposure and HLA in healthy donors. It was with 60 Vbeta and 13 Jbeta primers that the PCR ran. TCRdb's copy holds only in-frame clones and misses some; the assay was immunoSEQ multiplex PCR. The sample holds over 150,000 clones, under 80% seen once. There are a few counts of this clone. Trimming took 3 bases from V and 10 from J; bases not matched to a gene: 8. CDR1 SGHTS and CDR2 YDEGEE come from the germline V gene. The length of the CDR3 is 15 residues. The rearrangement joins TRBV5-8 to TRBJ1-6, with TRBD1 matching over 9 bases. Sequenced material: PBMCs. The sequence came from a woman between 50 and 59 years old in good health and CMV-seropositive. The DNA of the CDR3 is TGTGCCAGCAGCTCCCGGGACAGGGCTCGGTCACCCCTCCACTTT. Its translation is CASSSRDRARSPLHF.